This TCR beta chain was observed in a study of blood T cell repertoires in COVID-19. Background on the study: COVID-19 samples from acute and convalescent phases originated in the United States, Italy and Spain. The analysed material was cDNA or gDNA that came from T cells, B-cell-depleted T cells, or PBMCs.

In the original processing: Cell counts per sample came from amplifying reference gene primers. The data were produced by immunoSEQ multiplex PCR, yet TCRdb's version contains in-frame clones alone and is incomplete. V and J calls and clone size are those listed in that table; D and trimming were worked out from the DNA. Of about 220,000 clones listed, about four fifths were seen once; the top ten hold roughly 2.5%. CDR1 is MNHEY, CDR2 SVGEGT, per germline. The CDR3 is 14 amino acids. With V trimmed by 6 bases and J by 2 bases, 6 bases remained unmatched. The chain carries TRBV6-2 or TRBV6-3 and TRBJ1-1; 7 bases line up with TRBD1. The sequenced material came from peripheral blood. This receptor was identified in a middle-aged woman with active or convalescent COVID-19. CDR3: CASSQTGVNTEAFF. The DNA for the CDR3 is TGTGCCAGCAGCCAAACAGGGGTTAACACTGAAGCTTTCTTT.